The 21 T cell receptor beta chains listed next were all sequenced from one sample in a study of cytotoxic CD8 clonotypes in ibrutinib-treated CLL (dated by TCRdb to the early 2020s). Libraries were prepared through the immunoSEQ multiplex PCR assay. Drawn from immuneACCESS, this table holds only the in-frame rearrangements with V and J called that TCRdb kept. Clones are partly lost; checked studies trace under half to an unresolved V gene and leave the rest unexplained. The sample table shows about 140,000 clones, and 65% to 85% are seen once. The ten largest account for about 7.4% of the sample. The sample in question was PBMCs, obtained after 36 months of ibrutinib treatment. The source of these receptors is a human donor with chronic lymphocytic leukemia.

The rearrangement joins TRBV19 to TRBJ2-2, with TRBD2 identical over 11 bases. V shed 10 bases and J 6 bases; nucleotides not matched to a gene: 7. The length of the CDR3 is 14 residues. Germline values: CDR1 LNHDA, CDR2 SQIVND (reference sequence). CDR3 residues: CATRLAGIPGELFF. CDR3 sequence (DNA): TGTGCCACCCGACTAGCGGGAATTCCCGGGGAGCTGTTTTTT.

This sequence joins TRBV7-2 and TRBJ2-1, with D possibly matching TRBD1 (5 bases). The CDR3 is 15 residues long. Deletions cut 3 bases from V and 6 bases from J, with 15 bases between. Germline lookup yields CDR1 SGHTA and CDR2 FQGNSA. CDR3 sequence: CASSFFVRVSNEQFF. CDR3 nucleotide sequence: TGTGCCAGCAGCTTTTTTGTCAGGGTATCCAATGAGCAGTTCTTC.

This clone appeared a few times. The chain recombines TRBV28 with TRBJ1-6, with D perhaps matching TRBD1 (6 bases). Trimming left V 6 bases short and J 7 bases short, with 10 bases between. The length of the CDR3 is 13 residues. The germline CDR1 and CDR2 sequences are MDHEN and SYDVKM. CDR3 bases: TGTGCCAGCAGCCAGGGGTGGAATTCACCCCTCCACTTT. Its protein product is CASSQGWNSPLHF.

This clone was observed many times. The rearrangement joins TRBV5-1 to TRBJ1-2; weak D call: TRBD1 (5 bases). Germline V CDR1 and CDR2: SGHRS, YFSETQ. The CDR3 spans 15 residues. Trimming left V 1 base short and J 4 bases short, with 14 bases between. CDR3: CASSLRSGTGYGYTF. In nucleotides, the CDR3 is TGCGCCAGCAGCTTGAGGTCAGGGACCGGCTATGGCTACACCTTC.

This sequence joins TRBV5-8 and TRBJ2-1; D unresolved. Germline-derived CDR1 and CDR2 are SGHTS and YDEGEE. The CDR3 consists of 15 residues. With 1 base removed from V and 5 bases from J, the gap between germline ends came to 13 bases. CDR3 nucleotides: TGTGCCAGCAGCTTGTCTAGGTACGGCCACAATGAGCAGTTCTTC. It yields the protein CASSLSRYGHNEQFF. The entire variable domain, with the rest obtained from reference TRBV5-8 and TRBJ2-1, is as follows: EAGVTQSPTHLIKTRGQQATLRCSPISGHTSVYWYQQALGLGLQFLLWYDEGEERNRGNFPPRFSGRQFPNYSSELNVNALELEDSALYLCASSLSRYGHNEQFFGPGTRLTVL.

The chain employs TRBV6-5 and TRBJ2-3, with 12 bases matching TRBD2. The CDR3 sequence is 15 residues long. With V trimmed by 7 bases and J by 5 bases, 7 bases remained unmatched. Germline loops: CDR1 MNHEY, CDR2 SVGAGI. The CDR3 nucleotides read TGTGCCAGCACGCAACTAGCGGGAGGTGGAGATACGCAGTATTTT. Its protein is CASTQLAGGGDTQYF.

For the CDR3, the DNA is TGTGCCAGCAGTAGTGGCTCTGGGGCCAACGTCCTGACTTTC. This codes for CASSSGSGANVLTF. V gene TRBV25-1 combines with J gene TRBJ2-6; unclear D gene. The CDR3 extends over 14 amino acids. V shed 5 bases and J shed 0 bases, with 5 bases lying between them. Germline V gene data show CDR1 as MGHDK and CDR2 as SYGVNS. Together with reference TRBV25-1 and TRBJ2-6, the CDR3 gives the full variable domain: EADIYQTPRYLVIGTGKKITLECSQTMGHDKMYWYQQDPGMELHLIHYSYGVNSTEKGDLSSESTVSRIRTEHFPLTLESARPSHTSQYLCASSSGSGANVLTFGAGSRLTVL.

The J gene is TRBJ1-5, the V gene TRBV7-9, with D maybe TRBD1 (5 bases). V dropped 1 base and J dropped 7 bases, with 11 bases sitting between them. The CDR3 consists of 14 residues. Per germline, CDR1 SEHNR and CDR2 FQNEAQ (reference sequence). The CDR3 is CASSLEGRGQPQHF. CDR3 sequence (DNA): TGTGCCAGCAGCTTAGAGGGGCGAGGACAGCCCCAGCATTTT. The variable domain in full, completed from reference TRBV7-9 and TRBJ1-5, reads DTGVSQNPRHKITKRGQNVTFRCDPISEHNRLYWYRQTLGQGPEFLTYFQNEAQLEKSRLLSDRFSAERPKGSFSTLEIQRTEQGDSAMYLCASSLEGRGQPQHFGDGTRLSIL.

This rearrangement joins TRBV5-1 to TRBJ1-6, with a possible D match to TRBD1 (6 bases). The CDR3 length is 15 residues. V was shortened by 4 bases and J by 5 bases, with 13 bases between the two germline ends. Germline V CDR1 and CDR2: SGHRS, YFSETQ. The CDR3 protein is CASSPGAGNNSPLHF. CDR3 DNA: TGCGCCAGCAGCCCGGGGGCAGGAAATAATTCACCCCTCCACTTT.

The chain carries TRBV14 and TRBJ2-1, with 7 bases aligning to TRBD1. The CDR3 covers 13 residues. CDR1 and CDR2 from the germline V gene are SGHDN and FVKESK. Germline trimming cut 4 bases from V and 4 bases from J; bases unmatched to any gene: 1. For the CDR3, the DNA is TGTGCCAGCAGCCGGGACAGTTACAATGAGCAGTTCTTC. Its protein is CASSRDSYNEQFF.

The J gene is TRBJ1-2, the V gene TRBV29-1, with D possibly matching TRBD1 (6 bases). Germline CDR1 reads SQVTM; CDR2 reads ANQGSEA. The CDR3 length is 15 residues. Trimming cost V 4 bases and J 0 bases, with 15 bases left between them. CDR3 residues: CSVGGTTGPNYGYTF. DNA of the CDR3: TGCAGCGTTGGAGGGACCACAGGGCCTAACTATGGCTACACCTTC.

This rearrangement joins TRBV2 to TRBJ1-5; D gene ambiguous. Between the trimmed V and J ends, which lost 1 base and 3 bases, there was a span of 7 bases. Germline CDR1 is SNHLY and CDR2 is FYNNEI. CDR3 length: 14 amino acids. The DNA of the CDR3 is TGTGCCAGCAGTGAAGACCAGCCCAATCAGCCCCAGCATTTT. Its translation: CASSEDQPNQPQHF.

The V gene is TRBV5-4, the J gene TRBJ1-2, with no clear D. The germline CDR1 and CDR2 sequences are SGHNT and YYREEE (reference sequence). V shed 5 bases and J shed 3 bases, with 17 bases lying between them. The CDR3 totals 15 residues. Here the CDR3 DNA reads TGTGCCAGCAGTCCCGTCCGAGGAGACCACTATGGCTACACCTTC. It yields the protein CASSPVRGDHYGYTF. The full variable domain, with the rest looked up from reference TRBV5-4 and TRBJ1-2, is ETGVTQSPTHLIKTRGQQVTLRCSSQSGHNTVSWYQQALGQGPQFIFQYYREEENGRGNFPPRFSGLQFPNYSSELNVNALELDDSALYLCASSPVRGDHYGYTFGSGTRLTVV.

This sequence joins TRBV7-3 and TRBJ1-1; TRBD1 matches at 10 bases. V lost 7 bases, J lost 3 bases, and 11 bases stayed unmatched. The CDR3 sequence is 16 residues long. Germline assignment: CDR1 SGHTA and CDR2 FQGTGA. The CDR3 bases are TGTGCCAGCACGCCGGGACAGGGGTTAGTTTACACTGAAGCTTTCTTT. This translates into CASTPGQGLVYTEAFF.

This clone was seen a handful of times. The chain employs TRBV7-6 and TRBJ2-2, with D perhaps matching TRBD2 (5 bases). The CDR3 is 14 amino acids. Per the germline V gene, CDR1 is SGHVS and CDR2 is FNYEAQ. V lost 2 bases, J lost 7 bases, and 11 bases lay in between. CDR3 in amino acids: CASSLISAGGELFF. In DNA, the CDR3 is TGTGCCAGCAGCTTAATTAGCGCGGGCGGGGAGCTGTTTTTT. Full variable domain (missing parts from reference TRBV7-6 and TRBJ2-2): GAGVSQSPRYKVTKRGQDVALRCDPISGHVSLYWYRQALGQGPEFLTYFNYEAQQDKSGLPNDRFSAERPEGSISTLTIQRTEQRDSAMYRCASSLISAGGELFFGEGSRLTVL.

This rearrangement joins TRBV7-2 to TRBJ1-2; a weak D match, TRBD1 (5 bases). Germline V gene sequence: CDR1 SGHTA, CDR2 FQGNSA. The CDR3 contains 14 residues. V shed 3 bases and J shed 4 bases, with 12 bases lying between them. CDR3 sequence (DNA): TGTGCCAGCAGCTTGGGAGGGGCCGGCTATGGCTACACCTTC. The encoded protein is CASSLGGAGYGYTF.

The chain carries TRBV7-2 and TRBJ2-1; 7 bases match TRBD2. J was trimmed by 10 bases and V by 3 bases; bases with no gene match: 3. The germline V gene encodes CDR1 SGHTA and CDR2 FQGNSA. This CDR3 contains 12 residues. CDR3 amino acids: CASSFSGREQFF. As DNA, the CDR3 is TGTGCCAGCAGCTTTAGCGGGCGAGAGCAGTTCTTC.

The V and J genes are TRBV10-1 and TRBJ2-5, with TRBD1 matching 10 bases. This CDR3 region has 16 residues. Losses at the gene ends were 3 bases for V and 2 bases for J; bases not matched to a gene: 6. Germline lookup yields CDR1 WNHNN and CDR2 SYGVQD (reference sequence). Written as DNA, the CDR3 is TGCGCCAGCAGTGAACGGACAGGGGGGAAACAAGAGACCCAGTACTTC. This sequence encodes CASSERTGGKQETQYF.

This clone has a single count. The genes are TRBV6-1 and TRBJ2-1, with 9 bases that match TRBD1. The ends lost 4 bases at V and 4 bases at J; junction bases unmatched: 8. The germline CDR1 and CDR2 sequences are MNHNS and SASEGT. The CDR3 is 16 amino acids. The DNA of the CDR3 is TGTGCCAGCAGTGGCCCTCGGGACAGGGTATACAATGAGCAGTTCTTC. It is translated as CASSGPRDRVYNEQFF.

The chain couples TRBV9 to TRBJ1-6, with 11 bases that match TRBD1. Losses at the gene ends were 6 bases for V and 7 bases for J; bases not matched to a gene: 6. The CDR3 contains 15 residues. Germline CDR1 and CDR2: SGDLS and YYNGEE. The DNA for the CDR3 is TGTGCCAGCACCCTAGGGACAGGGGGGAATTCACCCCTCCACTTT. Amino acid sequence: CASTLGTGGNSPLHF.

The chain couples TRBV2 to TRBJ1-2, with no clear D. CDR3 size: 12 residues. CDR1 is SNHLY, CDR2 FYNNEI, per germline. V lost 0 bases and J lost 7, with 6 bases in between. CDR3 in amino acids: CASSEAGPGYTF. The CDR3 nucleotides are TGTGCCAGCAGTGAAGCTGGGCCTGGCTACACCTTC.